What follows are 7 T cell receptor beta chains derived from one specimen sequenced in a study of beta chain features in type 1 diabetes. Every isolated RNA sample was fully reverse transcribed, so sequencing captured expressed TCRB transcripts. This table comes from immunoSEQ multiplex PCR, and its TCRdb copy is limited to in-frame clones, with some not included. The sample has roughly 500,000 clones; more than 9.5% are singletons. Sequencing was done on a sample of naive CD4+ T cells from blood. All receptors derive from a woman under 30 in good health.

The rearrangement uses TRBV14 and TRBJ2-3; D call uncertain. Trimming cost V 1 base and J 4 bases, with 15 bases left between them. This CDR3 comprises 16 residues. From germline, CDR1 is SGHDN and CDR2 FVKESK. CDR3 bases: TGTGCCAGCAGCCAAGGGTGGACCCTGTCCGCAGATACGCAGTATTTT. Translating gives CASSQGWTLSADTQYF.

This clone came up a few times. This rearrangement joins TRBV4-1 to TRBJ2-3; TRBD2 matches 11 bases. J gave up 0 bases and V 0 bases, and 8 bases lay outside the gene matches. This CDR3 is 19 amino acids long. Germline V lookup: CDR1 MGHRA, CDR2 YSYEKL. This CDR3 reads CASSQDSLAGGFSTDTQYF. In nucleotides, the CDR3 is TGCGCCAGCAGCCAAGATTCGCTAGCGGGGGGATTTAGCACAGATACGCAGTATTTT.

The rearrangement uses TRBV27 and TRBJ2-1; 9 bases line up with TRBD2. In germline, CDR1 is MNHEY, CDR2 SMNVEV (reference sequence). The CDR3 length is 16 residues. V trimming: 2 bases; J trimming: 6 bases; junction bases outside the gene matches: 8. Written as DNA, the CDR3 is TGTGCCAGCAGTTTAGCGAGCGGGAGGTTCAGCAATGAGCAGTTCTTC. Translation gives CASSLASGRFSNEQFF.

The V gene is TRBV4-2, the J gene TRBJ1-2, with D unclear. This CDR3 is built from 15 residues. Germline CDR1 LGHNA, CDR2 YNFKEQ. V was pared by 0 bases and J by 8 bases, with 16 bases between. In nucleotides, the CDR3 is TGTGCCAGCAGCCAAGATCGGTCGGCCGGACGAGGCTACACCTTC. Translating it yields CASSQDRSAGRGYTF.

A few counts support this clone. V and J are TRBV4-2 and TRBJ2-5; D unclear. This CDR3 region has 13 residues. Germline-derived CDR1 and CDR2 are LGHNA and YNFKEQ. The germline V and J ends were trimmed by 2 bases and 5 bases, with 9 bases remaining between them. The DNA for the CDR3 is TGTGCCAGCAGCCAAAGATTAAGGGAGACCCAGTACTTC. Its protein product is CASSQRLRETQYF.

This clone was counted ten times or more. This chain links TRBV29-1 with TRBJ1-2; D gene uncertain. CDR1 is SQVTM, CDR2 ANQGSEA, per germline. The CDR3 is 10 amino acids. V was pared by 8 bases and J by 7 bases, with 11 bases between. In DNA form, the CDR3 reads TGCAGCTCCACCGAGGGTGGCTACACCTTC. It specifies CSSTEGGYTF.

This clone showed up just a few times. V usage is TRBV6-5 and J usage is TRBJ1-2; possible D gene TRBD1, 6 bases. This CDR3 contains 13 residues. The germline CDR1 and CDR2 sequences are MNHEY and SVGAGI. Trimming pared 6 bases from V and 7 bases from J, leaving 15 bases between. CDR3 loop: CASSKQGQGGYTF. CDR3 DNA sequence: TGTGCCAGCAGCAAACAGGGACAAGGTGGCTACACCTTC.